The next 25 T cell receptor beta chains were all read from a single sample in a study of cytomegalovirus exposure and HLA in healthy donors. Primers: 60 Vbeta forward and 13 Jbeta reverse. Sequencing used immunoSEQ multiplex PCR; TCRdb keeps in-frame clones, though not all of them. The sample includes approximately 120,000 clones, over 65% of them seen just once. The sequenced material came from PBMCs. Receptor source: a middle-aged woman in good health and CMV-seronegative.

The CDR3 region is CASRPRTSTDTQYF. The CDR3 coding sequence is TGCGCCAGCAGACCACGGACTAGTACAGATACGCAGTATTTT. The chain employs TRBV5-1 and TRBJ2-3; TRBD2 matches at 7 bases. The germline CDR1 and CDR2 sequences are SGHRS and YFSETQ. Losses at the gene ends were 5 bases for V and 3 bases for J; bases not matched to a gene: 6. The CDR3 spans 14 residues. Variable domain in full (rest from reference TRBV5-1 and TRBJ2-3): KAGVTQTPRYLIKTRGQQVTLSCSPISGHRSVSWYQQTPGQGLQFLFEYFSETQRNKGNFPGRFSGRQFSNSRSEMNVSTLELGDSALYLCASRPRTSTDTQYFGPGTRLTVL.

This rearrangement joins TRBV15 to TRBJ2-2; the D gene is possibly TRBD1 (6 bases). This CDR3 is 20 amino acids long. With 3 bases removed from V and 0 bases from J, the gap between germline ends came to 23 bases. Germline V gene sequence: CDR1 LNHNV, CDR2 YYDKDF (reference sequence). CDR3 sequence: CATSRGVGGPRTPNTGELFF. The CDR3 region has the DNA TGTGCCACCAGCAGGGGGGTTGGGGGCCCTCGAACTCCGAACACCGGGGAGCTGTTTTTT.

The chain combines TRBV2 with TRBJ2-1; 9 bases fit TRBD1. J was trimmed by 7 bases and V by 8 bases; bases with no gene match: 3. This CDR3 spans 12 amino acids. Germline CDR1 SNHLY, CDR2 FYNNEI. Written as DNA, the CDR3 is TGTGCCAGCCGGGACAGGGCAAATGAGCAGTTCTTC. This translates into CASRDRANEQFF.

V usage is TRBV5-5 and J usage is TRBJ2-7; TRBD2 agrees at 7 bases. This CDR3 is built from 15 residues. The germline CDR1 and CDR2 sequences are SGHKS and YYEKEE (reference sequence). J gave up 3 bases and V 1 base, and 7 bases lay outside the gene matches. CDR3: CASSLTLANHYEQYF. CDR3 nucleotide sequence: TGTGCCAGCAGCTTGACACTAGCGAACCACTACGAGCAGTACTTC.

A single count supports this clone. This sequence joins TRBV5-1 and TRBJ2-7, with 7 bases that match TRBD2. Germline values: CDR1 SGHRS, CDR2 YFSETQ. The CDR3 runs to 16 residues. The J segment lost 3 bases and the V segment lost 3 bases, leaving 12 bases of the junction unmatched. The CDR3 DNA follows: TGCGCCAGCAGCTCTGAGGTCGGGACTATAATCTACGAGCAGTACTTC. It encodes CASSSEVGTIIYEQYF.

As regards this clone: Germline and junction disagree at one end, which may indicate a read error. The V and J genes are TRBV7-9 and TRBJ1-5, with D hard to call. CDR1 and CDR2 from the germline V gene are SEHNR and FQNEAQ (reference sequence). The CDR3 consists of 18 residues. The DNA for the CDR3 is TGTTCCAGCAGGTTGGGGAGTTTCCGCGCGATATTCAATCAGCCCCAGCATTTT. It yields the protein CSSRLGSFRAIFNQPQHF.

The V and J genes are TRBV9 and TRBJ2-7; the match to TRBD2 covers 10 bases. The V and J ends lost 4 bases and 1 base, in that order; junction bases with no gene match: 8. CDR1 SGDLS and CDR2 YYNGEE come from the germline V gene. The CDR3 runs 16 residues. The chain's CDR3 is CASSHREREGSYEQYF. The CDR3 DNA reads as TGTGCCAGCAGCCACCGTGAGCGGGAGGGATCCTACGAGCAGTACTTC.

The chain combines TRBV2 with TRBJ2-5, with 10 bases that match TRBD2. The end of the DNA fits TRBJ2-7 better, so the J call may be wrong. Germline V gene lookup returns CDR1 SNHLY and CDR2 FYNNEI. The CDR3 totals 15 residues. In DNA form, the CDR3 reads TGTGCCAGCGGGGGAGTTGCTAGCGGGAGCTACGAGCAGTACTTC. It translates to CASGGVASGSYEQYF.

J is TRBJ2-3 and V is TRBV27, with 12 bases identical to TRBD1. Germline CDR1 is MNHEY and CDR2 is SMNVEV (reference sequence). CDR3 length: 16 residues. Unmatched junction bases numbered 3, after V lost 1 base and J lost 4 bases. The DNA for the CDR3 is TGTGCCAGCAGTTTATGGGGGACAGGGGGCGCAGATACGCAGTATTTT. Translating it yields CASSLWGTGGADTQYF.

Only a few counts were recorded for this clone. This chain's CDR3 is CASSVGGTGGHYGYTF. The DNA for the CDR3 is TGTGCCAGCAGCGTAGGAGGGACAGGGGGTCACTATGGCTACACCTTC. This chain connects TRBV9 to TRBJ1-2, with 11 bases aligning to TRBD1. The length of the CDR3 is 16 residues. CDR1 and CDR2 (germline): SGDLS, YYNGEE. J lost 3 bases, V lost 0 bases, and 4 bases had no gene match.

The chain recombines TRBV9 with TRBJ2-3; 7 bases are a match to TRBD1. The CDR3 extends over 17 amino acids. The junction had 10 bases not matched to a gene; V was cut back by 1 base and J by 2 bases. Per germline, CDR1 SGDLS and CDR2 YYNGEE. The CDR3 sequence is CASSVRRQGRFTDTQYF. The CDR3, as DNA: TGTGCCAGCAGCGTACGAAGACAGGGTCGATTCACAGATACGCAGTATTTT.

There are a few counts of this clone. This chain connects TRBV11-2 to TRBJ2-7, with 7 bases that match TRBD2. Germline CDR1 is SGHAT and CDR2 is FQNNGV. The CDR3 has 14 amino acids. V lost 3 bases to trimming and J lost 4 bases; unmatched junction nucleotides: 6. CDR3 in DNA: TGTGCCAGCAGCTTTACCGGGGGAGGGTACGAGCAGTACTTC. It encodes CASSFTGGGYEQYF.

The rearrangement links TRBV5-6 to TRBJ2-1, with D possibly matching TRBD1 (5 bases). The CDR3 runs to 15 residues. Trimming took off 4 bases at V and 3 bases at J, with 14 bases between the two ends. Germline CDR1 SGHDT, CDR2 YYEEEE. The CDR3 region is CASSPLGLNYNEQFF. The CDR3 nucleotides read TGTGCCAGCAGCCCCTTGGGGCTTAACTACAATGAGCAGTTCTTC.

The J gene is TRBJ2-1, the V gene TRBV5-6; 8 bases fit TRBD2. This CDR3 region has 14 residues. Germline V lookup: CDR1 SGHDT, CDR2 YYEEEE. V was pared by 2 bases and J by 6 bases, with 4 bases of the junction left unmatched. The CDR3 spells CASSLGTRGNEQFF. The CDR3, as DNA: TGTGCCAGCAGCTTAGGGACTAGGGGCAATGAGCAGTTCTTC.

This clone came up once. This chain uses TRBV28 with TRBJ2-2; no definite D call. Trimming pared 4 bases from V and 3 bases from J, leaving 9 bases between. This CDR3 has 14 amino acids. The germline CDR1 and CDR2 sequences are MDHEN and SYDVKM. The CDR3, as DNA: TGTGCCAGCAGTTACTCCGGGTACACCGGGGAGCTGTTTTTT. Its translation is CASSYSGYTGELFF.

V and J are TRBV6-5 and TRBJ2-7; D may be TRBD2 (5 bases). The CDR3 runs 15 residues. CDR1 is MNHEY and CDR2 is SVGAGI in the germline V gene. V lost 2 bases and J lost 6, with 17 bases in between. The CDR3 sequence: CASSYLGLNPGEQYF. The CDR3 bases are TGTGCCAGCAGTTACCTAGGACTTAATCCTGGCGAGCAGTACTTC.

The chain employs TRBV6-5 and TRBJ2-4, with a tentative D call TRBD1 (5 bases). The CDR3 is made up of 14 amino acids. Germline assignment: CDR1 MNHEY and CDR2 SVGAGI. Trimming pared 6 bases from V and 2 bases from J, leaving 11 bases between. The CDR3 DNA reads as TGTGCCAGCAGCCAACAGGATACCAAAAACATTCAGTACTTC. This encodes CASSQQDTKNIQYF.

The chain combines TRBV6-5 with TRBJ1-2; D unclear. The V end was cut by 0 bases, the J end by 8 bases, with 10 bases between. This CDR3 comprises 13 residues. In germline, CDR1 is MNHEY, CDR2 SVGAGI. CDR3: CASSYSYEIGYTF. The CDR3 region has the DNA TGTGCCAGCAGTTACTCGTATGAGATCGGCTACACCTTC.

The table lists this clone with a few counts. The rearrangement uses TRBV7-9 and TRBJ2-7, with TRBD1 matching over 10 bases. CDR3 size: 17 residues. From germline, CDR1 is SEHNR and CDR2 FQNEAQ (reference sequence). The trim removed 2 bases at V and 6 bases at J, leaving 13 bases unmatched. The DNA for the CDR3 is TGTGCCAGCAGCTTAAACTCTCCACGACAGGGGGCGGGCGAGCAGTACTTC. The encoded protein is CASSLNSPRQGAGEQYF.

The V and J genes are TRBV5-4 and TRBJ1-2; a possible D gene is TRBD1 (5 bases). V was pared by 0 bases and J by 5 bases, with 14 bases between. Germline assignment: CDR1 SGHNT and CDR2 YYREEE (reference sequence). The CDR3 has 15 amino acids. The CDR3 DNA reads TGTGCCAGCAGCTTGGGGGGTCGGGGGACTTATGGCTACACCTTC. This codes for CASSLGGRGTYGYTF. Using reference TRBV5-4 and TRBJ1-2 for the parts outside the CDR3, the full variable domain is ETGVTQSPTHLIKTRGQQVTLRCSSQSGHNTVSWYQQALGQGPQFIFQYYREEENGRGNFPPRFSGLQFPNYSSELNVNALELDDSALYLCASSLGGRGTYGYTFGSGTRLTVV.

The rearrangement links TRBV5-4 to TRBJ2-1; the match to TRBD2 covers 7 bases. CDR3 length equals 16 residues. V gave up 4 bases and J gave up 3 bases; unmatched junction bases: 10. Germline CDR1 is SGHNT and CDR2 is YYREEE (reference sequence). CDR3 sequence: CASSDPSGAHYNEQFF. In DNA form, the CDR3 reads TGTGCCAGCAGCGACCCTAGCGGTGCTCACTACAATGAGCAGTTCTTC.

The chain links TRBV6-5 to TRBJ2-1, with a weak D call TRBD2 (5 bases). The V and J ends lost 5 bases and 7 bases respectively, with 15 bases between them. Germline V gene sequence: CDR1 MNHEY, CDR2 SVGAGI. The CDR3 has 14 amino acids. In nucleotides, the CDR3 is TGTGCCAGCAGTACCGGAACAGAGGGAAATGAGCAGTTCTTC. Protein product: CASSTGTEGNEQFF.

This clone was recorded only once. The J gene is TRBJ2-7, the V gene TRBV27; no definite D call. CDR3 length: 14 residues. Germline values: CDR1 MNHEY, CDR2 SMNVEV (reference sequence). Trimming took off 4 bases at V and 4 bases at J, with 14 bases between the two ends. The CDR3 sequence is CASSYGRANYEQYF. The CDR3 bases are TGTGCCAGCAGTTATGGGCGAGCCAATTACGAGCAGTACTTC.

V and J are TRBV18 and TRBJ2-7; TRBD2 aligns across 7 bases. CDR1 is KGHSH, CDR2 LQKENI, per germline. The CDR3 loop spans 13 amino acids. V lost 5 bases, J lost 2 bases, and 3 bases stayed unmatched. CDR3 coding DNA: TGTGCCAGCTCAAGGGAGGGCCCCTACGAGCAGTACTTC. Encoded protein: CASSREGPYEQYF.

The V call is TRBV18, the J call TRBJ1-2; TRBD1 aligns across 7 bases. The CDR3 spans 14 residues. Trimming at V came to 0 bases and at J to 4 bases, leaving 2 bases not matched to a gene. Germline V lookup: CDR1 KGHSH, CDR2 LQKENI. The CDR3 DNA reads TGTGCCAGCTCACCACCGACAGGGAGCTATGGCTACACCTTC. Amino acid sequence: CASSPPTGSYGYTF.